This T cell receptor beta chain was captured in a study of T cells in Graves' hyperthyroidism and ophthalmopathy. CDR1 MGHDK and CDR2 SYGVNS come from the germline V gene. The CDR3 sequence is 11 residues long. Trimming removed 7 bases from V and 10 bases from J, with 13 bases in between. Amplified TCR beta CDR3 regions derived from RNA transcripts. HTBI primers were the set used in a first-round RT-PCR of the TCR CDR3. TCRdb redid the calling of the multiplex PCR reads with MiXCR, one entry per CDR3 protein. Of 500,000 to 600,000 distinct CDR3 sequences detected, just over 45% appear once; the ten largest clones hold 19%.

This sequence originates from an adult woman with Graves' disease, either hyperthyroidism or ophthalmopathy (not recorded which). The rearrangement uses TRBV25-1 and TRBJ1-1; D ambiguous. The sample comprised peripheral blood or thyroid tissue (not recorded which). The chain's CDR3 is CASTSSGPAFF. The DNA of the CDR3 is TGTGCCAGCACCTCATCCGGACCAGCTTTCTTT.